The entry that follows covers one T cell receptor beta chain sequence. This specimen comes from a study of blood T cell repertoires in COVID-19. Study in general: Samples of COVID-19 (acute and convalescent) were obtained from the United States, Italy and Spain. Sample material is recorded as cDNA or gDNA derived from T cells, B-cell-depleted T cells, or PBMCs.

As processed by the authors: Nucleated cell counts were estimated from reference gene primer amplification. Assay: immunoSEQ multiplex PCR; the TCRdb copy retains only in-frame clones and omits some. The V and J calls and clone size were taken over from that table, and D and trimming were inferred from the DNA. There are hundreds of thousands of clones in the sample; about 80% occur only once, and less than 8% lies in the top ten. The trim removed 2 bases at V and 3 bases at J, leaving 9 bases unmatched. In germline, CDR1 is KGHDR, CDR2 SFDVKD. The CDR3 consists of 16 residues. The sample comprised peripheral blood. V gene TRBV24-1 combines with J gene TRBJ2-7; 7 nucleotides match TRBD2. The TCR comes from a woman in her forties or fifties with acute or convalescent COVID-19. CDR3 region: CATSDSLAGDIYEQYF. In DNA form, the CDR3 reads TGTGCCACCAGTGATTCACTCGCGGGAGACATCTACGAGCAGTACTTC.